The 3 T cell receptor beta chains below were found in one sample sequenced in a study of T cells in Graves' hyperthyroidism and ophthalmopathy. TCR beta CDR3 regions were amplified from RNA. When the TCR CDR3 underwent first-round RT-PCR, the HTBI primer set was used. TCRdb itself ran the multiplex PCR reads through MiXCR, one entry per CDR3 protein. The table shows about 720,000 distinct CDR3 sequences, with 16% occurring only once. Sequenced input: blood. The receptors shown here come from a man younger than 35 with Graves' hyperthyroidism.

This rearrangement joins TRBV2 to TRBJ2-1; D may be TRBD2 (5 bases). This CDR3 contains 13 residues. Germline V CDR1 and CDR2: SNHLY, FYNNEI. V was pared by 7 bases and J by 3 bases, with 10 bases between. The chain's CDR3 is CASNNRDYNEQFF. For the CDR3, the DNA is TGTGCCAGCAATAACCGGGACTACAATGAGCAGTTCTTC.

This clonotype was seen many times. This sequence joins TRBV7-9 and TRBJ1-1, with D unresolved. V lost 5 bases, J lost 0 bases, and 13 bases lay in between. The length of the CDR3 is 15 residues. Germline lookup yields CDR1 SEHNR and CDR2 FQNEAQ (reference sequence). This CDR3 is CASSLTAEMNTEAFF. The CDR3 DNA follows: TGTGCCAGCAGCCTAACGGCAGAAATGAACACTGAAGCTTTCTTT.

This clonotype was counted once. The CDR3 sequence is CASSAGTGISGYTF. The DNA of the CDR3 is TGTGCCAGCAGCGCCGGGACAGGGATCAGTGGCTACACCTTC. The V call is TRBV11-1, the J call TRBJ1-2; 9 bases line up with TRBD1. Germline CDR1 SGHAT, CDR2 FQDESV (reference sequence). V shed 5 bases and J 7 bases; nucleotides not matched to a gene: 8. This CDR3 contains 14 residues.